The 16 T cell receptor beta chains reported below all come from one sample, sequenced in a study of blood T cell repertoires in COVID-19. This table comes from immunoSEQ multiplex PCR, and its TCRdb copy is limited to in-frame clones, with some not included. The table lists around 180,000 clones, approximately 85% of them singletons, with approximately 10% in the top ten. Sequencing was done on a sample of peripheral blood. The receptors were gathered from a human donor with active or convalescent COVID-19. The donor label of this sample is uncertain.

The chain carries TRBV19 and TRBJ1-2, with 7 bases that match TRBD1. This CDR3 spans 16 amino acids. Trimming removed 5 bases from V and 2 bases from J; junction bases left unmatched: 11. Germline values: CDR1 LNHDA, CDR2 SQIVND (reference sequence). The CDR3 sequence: CASSPYETGLNYGYTF. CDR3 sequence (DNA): TGTGCCAGTAGTCCTTATGAGACAGGGCTAAACTATGGCTACACCTTC. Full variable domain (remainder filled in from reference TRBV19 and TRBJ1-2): DGGITQSPKYLFRKEGQNVTLSCEQNLNHDAMYWYRQDPGQGLRLIYYSQIVNDFQKGDIAEGYSVSREKKESFPLTVTSAQKNPTAFYLCASSPYETGLNYGYTFGSGTRLTVV.

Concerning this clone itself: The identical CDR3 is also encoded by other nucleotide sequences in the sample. CDR3 protein: CASSLRRGTEAFF. The CDR3 nucleotides are TGCGCCAGCAGCTTGCGAAGGGGGACTGAAGCTTTCTTT. The chain recombines TRBV5-1 with TRBJ1-1; possible D gene TRBD1, 6 bases. The CDR3 totals 13 residues. Deletions cut 1 base from V and 5 bases from J, with 9 bases between. Germline V gene sequence: CDR1 SGHRS, CDR2 YFSETQ.

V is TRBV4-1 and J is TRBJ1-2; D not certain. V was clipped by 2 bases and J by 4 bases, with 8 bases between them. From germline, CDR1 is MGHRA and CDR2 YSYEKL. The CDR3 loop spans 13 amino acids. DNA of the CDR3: TGCGCCAGCAGCCAATCCGAACTCTATGGCTACACCTTC. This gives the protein CASSQSELYGYTF.

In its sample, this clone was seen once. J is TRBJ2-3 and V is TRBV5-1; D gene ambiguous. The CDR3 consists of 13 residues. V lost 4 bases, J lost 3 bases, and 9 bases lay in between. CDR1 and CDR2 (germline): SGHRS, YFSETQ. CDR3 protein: CASSTLETDTQYF. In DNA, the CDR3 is TGCGCCAGCAGCACGCTGGAGACAGATACGCAGTATTTT. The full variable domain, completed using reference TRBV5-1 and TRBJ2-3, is KAGVTQTPRYLIKTRGQQVTLSCSPISGHRSVSWYQQTPGQGLQFLFEYFSETQRNKGNFPGRFSGRQFSNSRSEMNVSTLELGDSALYLCASSTLETDTQYFGPGTRLTVL.

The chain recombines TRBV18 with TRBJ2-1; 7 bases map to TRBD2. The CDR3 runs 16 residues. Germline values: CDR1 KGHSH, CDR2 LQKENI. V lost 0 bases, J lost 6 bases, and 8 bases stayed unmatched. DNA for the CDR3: TGTGCCAGCTCACCACCGGAGGAGACTAGCCCCAATGAGCAGTTCTTC. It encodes CASSPPEETSPNEQFF.

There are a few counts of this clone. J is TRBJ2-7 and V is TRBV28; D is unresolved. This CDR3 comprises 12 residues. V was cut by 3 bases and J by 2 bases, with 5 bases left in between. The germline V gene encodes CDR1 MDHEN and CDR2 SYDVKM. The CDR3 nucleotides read TGTGCCAGCAGTTTGTTCACCTACGAGCAGTACTTC. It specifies CASSLFTYEQYF.

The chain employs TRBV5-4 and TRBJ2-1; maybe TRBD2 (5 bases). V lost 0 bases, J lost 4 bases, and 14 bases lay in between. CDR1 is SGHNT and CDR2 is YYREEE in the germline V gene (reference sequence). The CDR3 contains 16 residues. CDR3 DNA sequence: TGTGCCAGCAGCTTGGCCAAGTCTGGCGGGTACAATGAGCAGTTCTTC. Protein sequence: CASSLAKSGGYNEQFF.

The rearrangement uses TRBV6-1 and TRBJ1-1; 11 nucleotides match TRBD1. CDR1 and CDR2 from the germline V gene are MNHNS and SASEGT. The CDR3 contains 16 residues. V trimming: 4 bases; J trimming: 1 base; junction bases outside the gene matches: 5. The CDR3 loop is CASSAYGQGANTEAFF. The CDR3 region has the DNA TGTGCCAGCAGTGCGTACGGACAGGGGGCGAACACTGAAGCTTTCTTT.

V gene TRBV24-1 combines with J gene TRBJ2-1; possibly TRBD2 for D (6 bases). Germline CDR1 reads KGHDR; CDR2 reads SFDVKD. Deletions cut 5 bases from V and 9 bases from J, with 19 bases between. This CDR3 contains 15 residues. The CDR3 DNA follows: TGTGCCACCAGTGTCCCACGGCCGTTGGAGGGTGAGCAGTTCTTC. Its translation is CATSVPRPLEGEQFF.

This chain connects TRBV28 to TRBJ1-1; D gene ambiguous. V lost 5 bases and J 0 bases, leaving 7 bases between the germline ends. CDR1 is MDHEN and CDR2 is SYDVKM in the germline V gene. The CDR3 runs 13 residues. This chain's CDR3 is CASSLRMNTEAFF. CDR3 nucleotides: TGTGCCAGCAGTCTGAGAATGAACACTGAAGCTTTCTTT.

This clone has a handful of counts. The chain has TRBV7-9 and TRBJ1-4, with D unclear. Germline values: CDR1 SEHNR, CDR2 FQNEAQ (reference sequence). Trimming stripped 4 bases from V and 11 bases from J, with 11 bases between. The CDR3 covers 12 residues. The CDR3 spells CASSYTRGKLFF. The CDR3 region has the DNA TGTGCCAGCAGCTACACCCGAGGCAAACTGTTTTTT.

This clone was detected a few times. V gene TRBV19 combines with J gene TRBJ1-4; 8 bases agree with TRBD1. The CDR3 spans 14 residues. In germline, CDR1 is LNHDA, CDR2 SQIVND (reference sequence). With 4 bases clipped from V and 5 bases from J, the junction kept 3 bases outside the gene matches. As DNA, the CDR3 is TGTGCCAGTAGTAGGGACAGGTTGAATGAAAAACTGTTTTTT. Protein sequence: CASSRDRLNEKLFF.

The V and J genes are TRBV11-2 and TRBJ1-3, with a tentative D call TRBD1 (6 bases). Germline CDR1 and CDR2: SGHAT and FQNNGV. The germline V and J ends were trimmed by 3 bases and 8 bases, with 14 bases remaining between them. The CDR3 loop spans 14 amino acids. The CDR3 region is CASSFGGGRDTIYF. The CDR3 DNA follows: TGTGCCAGCAGCTTTGGGGGGGGCCGGGACACCATATATTTT.

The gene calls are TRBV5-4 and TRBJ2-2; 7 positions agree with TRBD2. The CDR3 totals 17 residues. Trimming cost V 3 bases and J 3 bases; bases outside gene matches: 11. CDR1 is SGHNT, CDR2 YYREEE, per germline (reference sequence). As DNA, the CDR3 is TGTGCCAGCAGCTCGGGAGCGGGAAATATGGACACCGGGGAGCTGTTTTTT. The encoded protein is CASSSGAGNMDTGELFF.

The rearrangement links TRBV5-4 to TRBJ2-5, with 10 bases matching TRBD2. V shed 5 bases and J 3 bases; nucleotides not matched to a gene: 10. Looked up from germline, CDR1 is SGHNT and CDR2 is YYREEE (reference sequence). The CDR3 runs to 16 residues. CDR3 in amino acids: CASSKNSGGREETQYF. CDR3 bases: TGTGCCAGCAGTAAAAATAGCGGGGGGCGAGAAGAGACCCAGTACTTC.

CDR3 nucleotides: TGTGCCAGCAGTTTAGAGCTCTACGAGCAGTACTTC. This encodes CASSLELYEQYF. The rearrangement joins TRBV28 to TRBJ2-7; D gene ambiguous. V was cut by 2 bases and J by 3 bases, with 5 bases left in between. Germline V lookup: CDR1 MDHEN, CDR2 SYDVKM. The CDR3 is 12 residues long.